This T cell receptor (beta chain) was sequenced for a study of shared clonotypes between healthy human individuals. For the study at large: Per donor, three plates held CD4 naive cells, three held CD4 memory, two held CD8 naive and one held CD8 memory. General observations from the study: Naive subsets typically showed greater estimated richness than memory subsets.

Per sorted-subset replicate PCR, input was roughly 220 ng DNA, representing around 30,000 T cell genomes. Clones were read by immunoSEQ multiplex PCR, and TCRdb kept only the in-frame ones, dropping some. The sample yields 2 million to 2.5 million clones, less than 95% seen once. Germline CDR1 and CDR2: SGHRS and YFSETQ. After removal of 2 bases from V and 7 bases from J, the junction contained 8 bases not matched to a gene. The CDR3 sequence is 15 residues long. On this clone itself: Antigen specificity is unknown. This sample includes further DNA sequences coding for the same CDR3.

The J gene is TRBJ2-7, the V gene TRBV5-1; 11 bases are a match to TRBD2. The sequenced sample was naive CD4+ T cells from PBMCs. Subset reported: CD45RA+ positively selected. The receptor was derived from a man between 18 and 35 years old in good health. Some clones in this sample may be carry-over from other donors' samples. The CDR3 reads CASSFLAGGPSEQYF. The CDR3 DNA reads TGCGCCAGCAGCTTCTTAGCGGGAGGGCCTTCGGAGCAGTACTTC.